This T cell receptor beta chain was identified in a study of blood T cell repertoires in COVID-19. Looking at the study overall: The United States, Italy and Spain were the sources of the acute and convalescent COVID-19 samples. Nucleic acid was either cDNA or gDNA, and it came from T cells, B-cell-depleted T cells, or PBMCs.

In the authors' workflow: Estimation of nucleated cell counts relied on the amplification of reference gene primers. TCRdb's table, derived via immunoSEQ multiplex PCR, lists solely in-frame clones and lacks some. V and J calls and clone size come straight from that table; D and trimming were deduced from the DNA. The repertoire consists of around 140,000 clones, with about 91% occurring once and the leading ten covering 10%. Between the trimmed V and J ends, which lost 4 bases and 4 bases, there was a span of 17 bases. The CDR3 length is 16 residues. In germline, CDR1 is SNHLY, CDR2 FYNNEI. The sequenced sample consisted of peripheral blood. The rearrangement joins TRBV2 to TRBJ2-1, with a possible D match to TRBD2 (5 bases). The sequence was obtained from a man over 45 with acute or convalescent COVID-19. This CDR3 reads CASSGEPATSYNEQFF. DNA for the CDR3: TGTGCCAGCAGTGGGGAGCCCGCGACCTCTTACAATGAGCAGTTCTTC.